Each of the 21 T cell receptor beta chains below was sequenced from the same sample in a study of blood T cell repertoires in COVID-19. Repertoires were generated with immunoSEQ multiplex PCR, while TCRdb's copy carries only in-frame clones and drops some. The sample contains a few hundred thousand clones, 80% of which appear only once. The sequencing sample was made of peripheral blood. The receptors were gathered from a human donor in a cohort sampled during active COVID-19.

The chain is built from TRBV19 and TRBJ2-2; 11 bases are a match to TRBD1. Germline V gene sequence: CDR1 LNHDA, CDR2 SQIVND (reference sequence). The junction had 11 bases not matched to a gene; V was cut back by 5 bases and J by 6 bases. CDR3 length equals 17 residues. CDR3 protein: CASSPDRGRRGAGELFF. The CDR3 region has the DNA TGTGCCAGTAGTCCGGACAGGGGGCGACGGGGAGCCGGGGAGCTGTTTTTT. Full variable domain (remainder filled in from reference TRBV19 and TRBJ2-2): DGGITQSPKYLFRKEGQNVTLSCEQNLNHDAMYWYRQDPGQGLRLIYYSQIVNDFQKGDIAEGYSVSREKKESFPLTVTSAQKNPTAFYLCASSPDRGRRGAGELFFGEGSRLTVL.

Many counts were recorded for this clone. This sequence joins TRBV28 and TRBJ1-1, with 8 bases fitting TRBD1. The CDR3 loop spans 15 amino acids. Germline values: CDR1 MDHEN, CDR2 SYDVKM. Trimming at V came to 2 bases and at J to 6 bases, leaving 8 bases not matched to a gene. The CDR3: CASSLDQGAAAEAFF. Here the CDR3 DNA reads TGTGCCAGCAGTTTAGATCAGGGGGCGGCGGCTGAAGCTTTCTTT.

This CDR3 is CASSPGLATDTQYF. The CDR3 DNA sequence: TGTGCCAGCAGCCCAGGACTCGCCACAGATACGCAGTATTTT. The J gene is TRBJ2-3, the V gene TRBV3-1 (or the pseudogene TRBV3-2); D might be TRBD2 (5 bases). In germline, CDR1 is LGHDT, CDR2 YNNKEL (reference sequence). The V gene lost 4 bases and the J gene lost 2 bases, with 10 bases spanning the gap. This CDR3 comprises 14 residues.

J is TRBJ1-5 and V is TRBV19; TRBD1 is a possible D gene (6 bases). Trimming cost V 6 bases and J 5 bases, with 20 bases left between them. Germline values: CDR1 LNHDA, CDR2 SQIVND (reference sequence). There are 16 residues in the CDR3. CDR3 residues: CASSPLGGQLDQPQHF. The CDR3 DNA reads as TGTGCCAGTAGCCCGTTGGGGGGGCAGCTAGATCAGCCCCAGCATTTT.

This clone was seen more than once but under ten times. This chain's CDR3 is CASSTANEKLFF. In nucleotides, the CDR3 is TGTGCCAGCAGCACAGCTAATGAAAAACTGTTTTTT. The chain combines TRBV2 with TRBJ1-4; unclear D gene. CDR3 length: 12 residues. The V end lost 6 bases, the J end lost 3 bases, and 5 bases lay between the germline ends. Germline CDR1 reads SNHLY; CDR2 reads FYNNEI.

The chain is built from TRBV19 and TRBJ1-3; the D gene is possibly TRBD1 (5 bases). The CDR3 has 15 amino acids. The germline CDR1 and CDR2 sequences are LNHDA and SQIVND (reference sequence). V was shortened by 3 bases and J by 4 bases, with 13 bases between the two germline ends. CDR3 sequence (DNA): TGTGCCAGTAGTATTGAACCAGGGTCCGGAAACACCATATATTTT. It specifies CASSIEPGSGNTIYF.

The chain is built from TRBV19 and TRBJ1-4; D unresolved. From germline, CDR1 is LNHDA and CDR2 SQIVND (reference sequence). Trimming left V 5 bases short and J 0 bases short, with 13 bases between. This CDR3 region has 16 residues. This CDR3 reads CASSPPRGATNEKLFF. DNA for the CDR3: TGTGCCAGTAGTCCCCCGCGCGGAGCAACTAATGAAAAACTGTTTTTT.

This clone was picked up a small number of times. This chain connects TRBV5-1 to TRBJ2-7, with 9 bases matching TRBD1. Losses at the gene ends were 4 bases for V and 0 bases for J; bases not matched to a gene: 14. CDR3 size: 18 residues. The V gene's germline CDR1 is SGHRS and CDR2 YFSETQ. The CDR3 loop is CASSPTGGRGWSSYEQYF. The DNA of the CDR3 is TGCGCCAGCAGCCCGACAGGGGGAAGGGGCTGGAGCTCCTACGAGCAGTACTTC. The variable domain in full, with the rest retrieved from reference TRBV5-1 and TRBJ2-7, is KAGVTQTPRYLIKTRGQQVTLSCSPISGHRSVSWYQQTPGQGLQFLFEYFSETQRNKGNFPGRFSGRQFSNSRSEMNVSTLELGDSALYLCASSPTGGRGWSSYEQYFGPGTRLTVT.

J is TRBJ1-3 and V is TRBV28; D is undetermined. Trimming cost V 5 bases and J 9 bases, with 14 bases left between them. This CDR3 comprises 13 residues. Germline CDR1 and CDR2: MDHEN and SYDVKM. The CDR3 coding sequence is TGTGCCAGCAGTCCTCGACGGGGTACCACCATATATTTT. Translated, it gives CASSPRRGTTIYF.

The chain has TRBV5-1 and TRBJ1-4; TRBD1 is a possible D gene (6 bases). The CDR3 totals 16 residues. Germline V gives CDR1 SGHRS, CDR2 YFSETQ. Trimming shortened V by 4 bases and J by 0 bases, and 13 bases separated the two germline ends. This CDR3 reads CASSPGTPATNEKLFF. The CDR3 bases are TGCGCCAGCAGCCCCGGGACACCTGCAACTAATGAAAAACTGTTTTTT.

A word on this clone: The sample has other DNA sequences that encode this CDR3 too. The chain combines TRBV6-2 or TRBV6-3 with TRBJ2-7; TRBD2 matches 12 bases. The CDR3 sequence is 17 residues long. The V segment lost 2 bases and the J segment 2 bases; nucleotides outside the gene matches: 7. Germline CDR1 reads MNHEY; CDR2 reads SVGEGT. CDR3 sequence (DNA): TGTGCCAGCAGTTACCCGGTGACTAGCGGGGGAACCTACGAGCAGTACTTC. Encoded protein: CASSYPVTSGGTYEQYF.

This sequence joins TRBV4-2 and TRBJ2-1; 11 positions agree with TRBD2. The CDR3 loop spans 15 amino acids. CDR1 is LGHNA and CDR2 is YNFKEQ in the germline V gene. With 2 bases clipped from V and 10 bases from J, the junction kept 7 bases outside the gene matches. In DNA, the CDR3 is TGTGCCAGCAGCCAAAGTAGCGGGAGGGCCCGGGAGCAGTTCTTC. It translates to CASSQSSGRAREQFF.

V and J are TRBV12-3 or TRBV12-4 and TRBJ2-7; 9 bases map to TRBD1. The CDR3 is 13 amino acids. V lost 5 bases and J lost 6; bases outside the gene matches: 5. For the CDR3, the DNA is TGTGCCAGCAGTCCAAGACAGGGGGGCGAGCAGTACTTC. It encodes CASSPRQGGEQYF.

This chain joins TRBV24-1 and TRBJ2-7; TRBD2 matches at 9 bases. Trimming at V came to 5 bases and at J to 2 bases, leaving 0 bases not matched to a gene. The CDR3 spans 13 residues. Germline loops: CDR1 KGHDR, CDR2 SFDVKD. The CDR3 sequence is CATSGGGAYEQYF. CDR3 nucleotide sequence: TGTGCCACCAGTGGCGGGGGGGCCTACGAGCAGTACTTC.

Only one count was recorded for this clone. This chain connects TRBV28 to TRBJ2-3; tentative D call: TRBD2 (6 bases). The CDR3 runs to 12 residues. CDR1 MDHEN and CDR2 SYDVKM come from the germline V gene. Trimming shortened V by 3 bases and J by 11 bases, and 12 bases separated the two germline ends. The CDR3 loop is CASSFVRGGQYF. The CDR3 DNA reads as TGTGCCAGCAGTTTTGTACGGGGAGGGCAGTATTTT.

Remarks on this clone: Its ends do not fully match the called genes, so a read error is possible. CDR3: CVSTRTGGLTGELFF. As DNA, the CDR3 is TGTGTCAGCACACGAACCGGGGGGCTCACCGGGGAGCTGTTTTTT. The V gene is TRBV28, the J gene TRBJ2-2, with a weak D call TRBD2 (7 bases). Germline CDR1 MDHEN, CDR2 SYDVKM. CDR3 length: 15 amino acids. Combining the CDR3 with reference TRBV28 and TRBJ2-2 gives the whole variable domain DVKVTQSSRYLVKRTGEKVFLECVQDMDHENMFWYRQDPGLGLRLIYFSYDVKMKEKGDIPEGYSVSREKKERFSLILESASTNQTSMYLCVSTRTGGLTGELFFGEGSRLTVL.

Ten or more counts support this clone. V is TRBV12-3 or TRBV12-4 and J is TRBJ2-3, with 7 bases fitting TRBD1. V was pared by 6 bases and J by 3 bases, with 3 bases of the junction left unmatched. The CDR3 is made up of 13 amino acids. The CDR3 DNA sequence: TGTGCCAGCAGAAGGACAGGAACAGATACGCAGTATTTT. Translation gives CASRRTGTDTQYF.

This clone has a handful of counts. The chain links TRBV7-9 to TRBJ2-7; a weak D match, TRBD2 (7 bases). The CDR3 is 13 residues long. V was shortened by 5 bases and J by 6 bases, with 14 bases between the two germline ends. CDR1 is SEHNR, CDR2 FQNEAQ, per germline (reference sequence). The CDR3 sequence: CASSELGGLEQYF. The CDR3, as DNA: TGTGCCAGCAGCGAGCTGGGGGGGCTCGAGCAGTACTTC.

This clone was detected a few times. The V and J genes are TRBV10-3 and TRBJ1-2; D might be TRBD1 (6 bases). The germline V gene has CDR1 ENHRY and CDR2 SYGVKD. CDR3 length: 15 amino acids. V gave up 2 bases and J gave up 1 base, with 11 bases separating them. The CDR3: CAISEGQIHNYGYTF. The CDR3, as DNA: TGTGCCATCAGTGAGGGACAGATTCATAACTATGGCTACACCTTC.

In this sample, this clone turned up once. The identical CDR3 is also encoded by other nucleotide sequences in the sample. The J gene is TRBJ2-7, the V gene TRBV6-5; perhaps TRBD1 as D (6 bases). This CDR3 has 13 residues. V lost 6 bases to trimming and J lost 2 bases, with 11 bases between them. CDR1 is MNHEY and CDR2 is SVGAGI in the germline V gene. The CDR3 reads CASRPTGTYEQYF. CDR3 bases: TGTGCCAGCAGGCCCACAGGGACCTACGAGCAGTACTTC.

The V and J genes are TRBV6-5 and TRBJ2-1; 7 bases map to TRBD2. Per germline, CDR1 MNHEY and CDR2 SVGAGI. The trim removed 6 bases at V and 4 bases at J, leaving 3 bases unmatched. CDR3 length: 13 amino acids. The CDR3 loop is CASRPGGYNEQFF. The CDR3 DNA reads TGTGCCAGCAGGCCGGGGGGTTACAATGAGCAGTTCTTC.